Given below is one TCR beta chain in context. This entry comes from a study of OX40 agonist ivuxolimab in advanced cancers. V lost 3 bases and J 5 bases, leaving 16 bases between the germline ends. The CDR3 length is 15 residues. Germline V gene data show CDR1 as SGHAT and CDR2 as FQNNGV. Produced via immunoSEQ multiplex PCR; TCRdb's table is partial and in-frame only. Here the sample spans some 90,000 clones, roughly 89% being singletons. The TCR sequence derives from an adult with an advanced solid tumor such as melanoma, head and neck, liver or kidney cancer. The sample was CD4+ or CD8+ T cells sorted from blood, taken in a trial of the OX40 agonist ivuxolimab. The chain links TRBV11-2 to TRBJ1-1; unclear D gene. Written as DNA, the CDR3 is TGTGCCAGCAGCTTGCGGGCCTGGTCTTGGACTGAAGCTTTCTTT. The encoded protein is CASSLRAWSWTEAFF.